The entry below describes one T cell receptor (beta chain). Its antigen is not known. A much larger clone differs from this one at a single base, so this may be a read error. Using RNA transcripts as the source, TCR beta CDR3 regions were amplified. The HTBI primer set was used in a first-round RT-PCR of the TCR CDR3. TCRdb re-analysed the multiplex PCR reads in MiXCR, keeping a single row per CDR3 protein. The sample has 150,000 to 200,000 distinct CDR3 sequences, 9.4% seen once; the top ten hold over 20%. Trimming at V came to 2 bases and at J to 4 bases, leaving 1 base not matched to a gene. The CDR3 loop spans 13 amino acids. Per germline, CDR1 LGHDT and CDR2 YNNKEL (reference sequence). This entry is derived from a study of T cells in Graves' hyperthyroidism and ophthalmopathy. Study summary: Blood from the periphery was taken at initial diagnosis, before any treatment. Findings of the study overall: Blood also contained most expanded thyroid clonotypes above 0.001. By a 13 V-J model, ophthalmopathy was set apart from stable hyperthyroidism. Ophthalmopathy was predicted by the model a median of approximately 6.6 months ahead of onset.

The sample comprised blood. The sequence came from a woman aged 18-29 years with Graves' hyperthyroidism that later progressed to Graves' ophthalmopathy. The rearrangement joins TRBV3-1 to TRBJ1-2; TRBD1 matches 7 bases. The CDR3 sequence is CASSQQGGYGYTF. For the CDR3, the DNA is TGTGCCAGCAGCCAACAGGGGGGCTATGGCTACACCTTC.